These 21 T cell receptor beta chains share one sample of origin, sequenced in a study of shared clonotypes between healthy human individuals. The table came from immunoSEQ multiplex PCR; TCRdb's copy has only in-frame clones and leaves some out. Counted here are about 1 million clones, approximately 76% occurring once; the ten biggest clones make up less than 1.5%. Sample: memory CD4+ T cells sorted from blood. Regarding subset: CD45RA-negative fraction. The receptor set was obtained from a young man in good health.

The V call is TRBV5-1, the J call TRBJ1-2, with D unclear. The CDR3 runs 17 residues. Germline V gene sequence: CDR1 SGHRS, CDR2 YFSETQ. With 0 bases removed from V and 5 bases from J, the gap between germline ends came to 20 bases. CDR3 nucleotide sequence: TGCGCCAGCAGCTTGGAACCCGCGGCTGCCAAGACTTATGGCTACACCTTC. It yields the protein CASSLEPAAAKTYGYTF.

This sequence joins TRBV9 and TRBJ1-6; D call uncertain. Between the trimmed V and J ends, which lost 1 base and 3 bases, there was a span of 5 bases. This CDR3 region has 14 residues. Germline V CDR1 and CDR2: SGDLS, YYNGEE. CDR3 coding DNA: TGTGCCAGCAGCGTAAACAGCTATAATTCACCCCTCCACTTT. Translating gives CASSVNSYNSPLHF.

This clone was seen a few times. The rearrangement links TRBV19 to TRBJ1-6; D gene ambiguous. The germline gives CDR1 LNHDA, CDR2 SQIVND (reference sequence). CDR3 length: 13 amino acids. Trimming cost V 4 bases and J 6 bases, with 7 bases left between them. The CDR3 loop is CASSTRSNSPLHF. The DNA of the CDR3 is TGTGCCAGTAGTACCCGTAGTAATTCACCCCTCCACTTT.

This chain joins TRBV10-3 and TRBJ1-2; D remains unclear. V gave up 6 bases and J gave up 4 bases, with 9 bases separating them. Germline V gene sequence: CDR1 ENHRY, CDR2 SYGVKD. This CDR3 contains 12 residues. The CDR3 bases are TGTGCCATCAGGGCCGACGTCTATGGCTACACCTTC. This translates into CAIRADVYGYTF.

The CDR3 DNA reads as TGTGCCAGCAGCTCGACTAGCGGGAGGGGCACAGATACGCAGTATTTT. Encoded protein: CASSSTSGRGTDTQYF. The J gene is TRBJ2-3, the V gene TRBV7-9; 14 nucleotides agree with TRBD2. The germline V gene encodes CDR1 SEHNR and CDR2 FQNEAQ (reference sequence). With V trimmed by 4 bases and J by 1 base, 1 base remained unmatched. The CDR3 is 16 residues long.

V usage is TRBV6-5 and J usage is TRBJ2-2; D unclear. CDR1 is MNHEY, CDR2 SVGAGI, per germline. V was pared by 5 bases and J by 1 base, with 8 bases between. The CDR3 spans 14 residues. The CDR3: CASSPPMNTGELFF. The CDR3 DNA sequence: TGTGCCAGCAGTCCGCCAATGAACACCGGGGAGCTGTTTTTT.

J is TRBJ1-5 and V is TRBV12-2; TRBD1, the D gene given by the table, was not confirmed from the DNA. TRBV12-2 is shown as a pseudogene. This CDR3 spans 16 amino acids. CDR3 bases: TGTGCAAGTCGCTTAGGCCGGGACACTCATAATCAGCCCCAGCATTTT. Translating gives CASRLGRDTHNQPQHF.

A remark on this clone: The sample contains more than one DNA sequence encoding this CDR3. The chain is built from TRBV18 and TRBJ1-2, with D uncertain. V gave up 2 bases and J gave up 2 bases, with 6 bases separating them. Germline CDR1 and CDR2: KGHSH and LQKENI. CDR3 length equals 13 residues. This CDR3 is CASSPDGNYGYTF. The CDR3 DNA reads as TGTGCCAGCTCACCAGACGGGAACTATGGCTACACCTTC.

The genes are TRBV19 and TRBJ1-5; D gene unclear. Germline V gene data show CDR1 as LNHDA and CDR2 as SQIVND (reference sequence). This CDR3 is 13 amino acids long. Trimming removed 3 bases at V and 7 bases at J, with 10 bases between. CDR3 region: CASSIKSGQPQHF. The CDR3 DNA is TGTGCCAGTAGTATTAAATCTGGCCAGCCCCAGCATTTT. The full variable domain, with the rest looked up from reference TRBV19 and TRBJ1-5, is DGGITQSPKYLFRKEGQNVTLSCEQNLNHDAMYWYRQDPGQGLRLIYYSQIVNDFQKGDIAEGYSVSREKKESFPLTVTSAQKNPTAFYLCASSIKSGQPQHFGDGTRLSIL.

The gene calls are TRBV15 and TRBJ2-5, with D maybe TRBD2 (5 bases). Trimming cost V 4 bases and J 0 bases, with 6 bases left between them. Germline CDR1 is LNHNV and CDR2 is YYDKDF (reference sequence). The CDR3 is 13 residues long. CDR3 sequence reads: CATSTGDQETQYF. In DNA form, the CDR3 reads TGTGCCACCAGCACCGGGGACCAAGAGACCCAGTACTTC.

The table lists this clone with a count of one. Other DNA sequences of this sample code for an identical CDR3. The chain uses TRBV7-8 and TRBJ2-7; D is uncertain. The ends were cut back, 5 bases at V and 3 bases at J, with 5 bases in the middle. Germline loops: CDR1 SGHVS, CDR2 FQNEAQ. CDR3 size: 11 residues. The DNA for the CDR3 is TGTGCCAGCAGCCTCCACTACGAGCAGTACTTC. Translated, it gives CASSLHYEQYF.

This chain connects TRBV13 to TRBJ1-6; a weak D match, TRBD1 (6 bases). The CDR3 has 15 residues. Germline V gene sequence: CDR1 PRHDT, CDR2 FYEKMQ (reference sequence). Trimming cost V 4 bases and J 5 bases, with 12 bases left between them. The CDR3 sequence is CASSSGEADNSPLHF. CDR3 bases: TGTGCCAGCAGCTCAGGGGAAGCGGATAATTCACCCCTCCACTTT.

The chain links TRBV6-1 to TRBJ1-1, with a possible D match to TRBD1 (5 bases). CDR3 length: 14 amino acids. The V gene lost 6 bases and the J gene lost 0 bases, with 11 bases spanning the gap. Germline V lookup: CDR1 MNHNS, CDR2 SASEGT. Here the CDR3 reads CASRDINMNTEAFF. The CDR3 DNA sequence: TGTGCCAGCAGGGACATCAACATGAACACTGAAGCTTTCTTT.

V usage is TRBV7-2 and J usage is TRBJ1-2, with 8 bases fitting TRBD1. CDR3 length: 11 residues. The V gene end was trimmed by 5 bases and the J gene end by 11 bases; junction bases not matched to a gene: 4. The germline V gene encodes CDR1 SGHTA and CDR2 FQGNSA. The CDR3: CASSIRQGYTF. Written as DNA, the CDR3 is TGTGCCAGCAGCATTAGACAGGGGTACACCTTC.

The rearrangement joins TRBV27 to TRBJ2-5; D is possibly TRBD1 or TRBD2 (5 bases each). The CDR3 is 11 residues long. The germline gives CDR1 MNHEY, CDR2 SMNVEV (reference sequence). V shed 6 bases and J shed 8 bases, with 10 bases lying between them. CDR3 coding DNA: TGTGCCAGCAGGAGGGGTGATACCCAGTACTTC. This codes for CASRRGDTQYF.

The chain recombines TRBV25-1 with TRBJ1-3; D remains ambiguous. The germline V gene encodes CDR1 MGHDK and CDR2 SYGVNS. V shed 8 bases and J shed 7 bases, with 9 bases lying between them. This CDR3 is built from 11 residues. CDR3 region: CASGVWNTIYF. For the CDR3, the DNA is TGTGCCAGCGGGGTGTGGAACACCATATATTTT.

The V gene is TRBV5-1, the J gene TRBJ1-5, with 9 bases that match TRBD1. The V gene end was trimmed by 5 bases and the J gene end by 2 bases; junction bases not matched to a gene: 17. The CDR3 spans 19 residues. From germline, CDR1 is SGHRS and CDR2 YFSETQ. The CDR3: CASRALPRTGDSGNQPQHF. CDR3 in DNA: TGCGCCAGCAGGGCACTTCCCCGGACAGGGGATAGTGGCAATCAGCCCCAGCATTTT.

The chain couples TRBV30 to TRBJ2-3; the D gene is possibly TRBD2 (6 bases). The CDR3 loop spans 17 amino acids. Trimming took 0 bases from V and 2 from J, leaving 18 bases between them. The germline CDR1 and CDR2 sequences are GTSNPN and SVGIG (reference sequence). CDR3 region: CAWSVRGWGLHTDTQYF. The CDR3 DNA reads TGTGCCTGGAGTGTACGGGGGTGGGGACTTCACACAGATACGCAGTATTTT.

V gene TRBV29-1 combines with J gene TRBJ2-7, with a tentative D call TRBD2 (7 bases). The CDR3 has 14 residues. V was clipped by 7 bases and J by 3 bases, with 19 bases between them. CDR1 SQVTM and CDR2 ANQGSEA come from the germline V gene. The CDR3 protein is CSAGLGRGDYEQYF. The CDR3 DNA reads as TGCAGCGCGGGCCTGGGGAGGGGGGACTACGAGCAGTACTTC.

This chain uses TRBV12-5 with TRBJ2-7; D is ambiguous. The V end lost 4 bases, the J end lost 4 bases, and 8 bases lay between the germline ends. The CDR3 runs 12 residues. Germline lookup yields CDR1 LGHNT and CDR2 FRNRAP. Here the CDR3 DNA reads TGTGCTAGTGGTTCCGCCAGTTACGAGCAGTACTTC. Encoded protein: CASGSASYEQYF.

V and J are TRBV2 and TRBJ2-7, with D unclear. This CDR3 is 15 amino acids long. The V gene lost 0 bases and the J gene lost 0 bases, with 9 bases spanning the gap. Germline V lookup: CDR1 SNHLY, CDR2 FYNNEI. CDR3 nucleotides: TGTGCCAGCAGTGAAGCGCCGCATGCCTCCTACGAGCAGTACTTC. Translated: CASSEAPHASYEQYF.